This is a list of T cell receptor beta chains from one sample in a study of blood T cell repertoires in COVID-19. TCRdb keeps only in-frame clones here, not all; method: immunoSEQ multiplex PCR. The sample yields around 170,000 clones, roughly 77% seen once. The specimen sequenced was peripheral blood. These receptors all stem from a woman aged 80 or older with COVID-19, enrolled during active disease. Each CDR3 is given with its conserved first and last residue. D genes are given only for firm matches. The size of a clone is reported for some rows only, either as once, few or many, or as a class for expanded clones.

>TRBV5-4|TRBJ2-4|NA|TRBD1
TGTGCCAGCGGCGATACCGGGACAGTCAAAAACATTCAGTACTTC
CASGDTGTVKNIQYF
>TRBV12-3/TRBV12-4|TRBJ1-2|NA|NA
TGTGCCAGCAGTTCCACAGGGCAGGGCTACACCTTC
CASSSTGQGYTF
>TRBV2|TRBJ2-5|NA|NA
TGTGCCAGCAGAGGAGGGGTTGGAGAGACCCAGTACTTC
CASRGGVGETQYF
>TRBV19|TRBJ1-2|NA|NA
TGTGCCAGTAGTATGAATAGCGACTATGGCTACACCTTC
CASSMNSDYGYTF
>TRBV29-1|TRBJ1-2|NA|NA
TGCAGCGTTGAAGATGTAGCTAACTATGGCTACACCTTC
CSVEDVANYGYTF
>TRBV24-1|TRBJ2-7|NA|NA
TGTGCCACCAGTGATTCCCCCACTTGGGCCCCTGGGTCCTACGAGCAGTACTTC
CATSDSPTWAPGSYEQYF
>TRBV19|TRBJ1-4|NA|TRBD1
TGTGCCAGTAGTATCCGGACAGGAATTACTAATGAAAAACTGTTTTTT
CASSIRTGITNEKLFF
>TRBV2|TRBJ2-7|NA|NA
TGTGCCAGCAAGAAAGCGGGCGCCCTATCCTACGAGCAGTACTTC
CASKKAGALSYEQYF
>TRBV6-5|TRBJ2-2|NA|TRBD1
TGTGCCAGCGAGGCCGGGACAGGGATCGGGGAGCTGTTTTTT
CASEAGTGIGELFF
>TRBV2|TRBJ1-1|NA|NA
TGTGCCAGCAGTGGGGGGGGTTCTGAAGCTTTCTTT
CASSGGGSEAFF
>TRBV4-1|TRBJ1-2|few|NA
TGCGCCAGCAGCCAAGCTAACAACTATGGCTACACCTTC
CASSQANNYGYTF
>TRBV10-3|TRBJ2-7|NA|NA
TGTGCCATCAGTGGACAGGTAGACTACGAGCAGTACTTC
CAISGQVDYEQYF
>TRBV27|TRBJ1-2|NA|TRBD1
TGTGCCAGCAGGATCCAGACAGGGAAGGGCTATGGCTACACCTTC
CASRIQTGKGYGYTF
>TRBV5-1|TRBJ2-5|NA|NA
TGCGCCAGCAGCTTGGGTCACAGGAACCAAGAGACCCAGTACTTC
CASSLGHRNQETQYF
>TRBV6-6|TRBJ2-5|NA|NA
TGTGCCAGCAGTTACTCCGGACTGGAACAAGAGACCCAGTACTTC
CASSYSGLEQETQYF
>TRBV6-5|TRBJ1-5|NA|NA
TGTGCCAGCATCCCCACAGTTAATAGCAATCAGCCCCAGCATTTT
CASIPTVNSNQPQHF
>TRBV5-4|TRBJ2-3|NA|NA
TGTGCCAGCAGCTTGTTAACGGAGGCGCAGTATTTT
CASSLLTEAQYF
>TRBV20-1|TRBJ1-2|NA|NA
TGCAGTGCTAGTCAGGCCTATGGCTACACCTTC
CSASQAYGYTF
>TRBV5-1|TRBJ2-1|NA|NA
TGCGCCAGCAAGCGAGCGGAGGGATCCTACAATGAGCAGTTCTTC
CASKRAEGSYNEQFF
>TRBV7-8|TRBJ1-2|NA|NA
TGTGCCAGCAGCTCTACCGGACTGGGCGGCTACACCTTC
CASSSTGLGGYTF
>TRBV18|TRBJ1-3|NA|NA
TGTGCCAGCTCACCACGCCAGGAACCGGCCGGAAACACCATATATTTT
CASSPRQEPAGNTIYF
>TRBV10-3|TRBJ2-2|NA|TRBD1
TGTGCCATCAGTGGCCGGGACAGGTCCACCGGGGAGCTGTTTTTT
CAISGRDRSTGELFF
>TRBV18|TRBJ2-7|NA|NA
TGTGCCAGCTCACCACCGAACTGGTCAGAGCAGTACTTC
CASSPPNWSEQYF
>TRBV5-6|TRBJ1-2|NA|NA
TGTGCCAGCAGTTTACCACAGGGTTCTGGGGATGGCTACACCTTC
CASSLPQGSGDGYTF
>TRBV6-5|TRBJ1-5|NA|NA
TGTGCCAGCAGGTCTTCGGGAGATCAGCCCCAGCATTTT
CASRSSGDQPQHF
>TRBV19|TRBJ2-7|NA|TRBD1
TGTGCCAGTAGTAATCCGGGACAGGGGTTAAGAGACGAGCAGTACTTC
CASSNPGQGLRDEQYF
>TRBV4-3|TRBJ1-1|NA|TRBD1
TGCGCCAGCAGCCCATCAAGGACAGGAAACACTGAAGCTTTCTTT
CASSPSRTGNTEAFF